This T cell receptor beta chain was recorded in a study of blood T cell repertoires in COVID-19. Repertoires were generated with immunoSEQ multiplex PCR, while TCRdb's copy carries only in-frame clones and drops some. Seen here are about 50,000 clones, roughly nine tenths observed once, and the top ten hold roughly 6.2%. For this clone: The junction shows a germline mismatch at one end, possibly a read error.

The CDR3 has 12 amino acids. Germline CDR1 and CDR2: ENHRY and SYGVKD. This sequence originates from a man aged 35 to 55 with acute or convalescent COVID-19. J is TRBJ1-1 and V is TRBV10-3; D is undetermined. The sequencing sample was made of peripheral blood. The CDR3 protein is CAIRELETEAFF. CDR3 coding DNA: TGTGCCATCAGGGAGTTGGAGACTGAAGCTTTCTTT.